One and the same sample provided the 8 T cell receptor beta chains below, sequenced in a study of STAT5B mutations in CD4+ large granular lymphocyte leukemia. Profiling relied on immunoSEQ multiplex PCR, and the TCRdb table lists in-frame clones only, not all of them. The data contain about 38,000 clones, around 85% of them singletons. Sequencing used CD4+ T cells from blood buffy coats. These receptor sequences come from a human donor in good health.

The genes are TRBV9 and TRBJ2-3, with unresolved D. Per germline, CDR1 SGDLS and CDR2 YYNGEE. The CDR3 runs 15 residues. With 0 bases removed from V and 2 bases from J, the gap between germline ends came to 10 bases. This CDR3 reads CASSVEPPPTDTQYF. In DNA form, the CDR3 reads TGTGCCAGCAGCGTAGAACCACCCCCCACAGATACGCAGTATTTT.

The J gene is TRBJ2-5, the V gene TRBV27, with D maybe TRBD1 (5 bases). V lost 8 bases and J 2 bases, leaving 15 bases between the germline ends. CDR1 MNHEY and CDR2 SMNVEV come from the germline V gene (reference sequence). The CDR3 totals 14 residues. In nucleotides, the CDR3 is TGTGCCAGCGCCCTGGGGCACCCTCAAGAGACCCAGTACTTC. Its translation is CASALGHPQETQYF.

The J gene is TRBJ2-7, the V gene TRBV11-3; no reliable D call. The CDR3 contains 13 residues. V lost 5 bases and J lost 0, with 8 bases in between. The germline CDR1 and CDR2 sequences are SGHNT and YENEEA. Written as DNA, the CDR3 is TGTGCCAGCAGCCTGCAGAGCTCCTACGAGCAGTACTTC. This gives the protein CASSLQSSYEQYF.

The genes are TRBV7-3 and TRBJ2-5, with D perhaps being TRBD1 or TRBD2 (6 bases each). CDR1 is SGHTA, CDR2 FQGTGA, per germline. With 3 bases removed from V and 4 bases from J, the gap between germline ends came to 12 bases. The CDR3 totals 14 residues. CDR3 region: CASSFGGAGETQYF. The CDR3 bases are TGTGCCAGCAGCTTCGGGGGCGCGGGAGAGACCCAGTACTTC.

This chain joins TRBV13 and TRBJ2-1; D ambiguous. Germline values: CDR1 PRHDT, CDR2 FYEKMQ (reference sequence). The V end was cut by 5 bases, the J end by 7 bases, with 3 bases between. CDR3 size: 10 residues. CDR3 region: CASSRNEQFF. As DNA, the CDR3 is TGTGCCAGCAGCAGGAATGAGCAGTTCTTC.

The chain employs TRBV5-8 and TRBJ2-1; no reliable D call. CDR3 length: 15 amino acids. Germline V gene sequence: CDR1 SGHTS, CDR2 YDEGEE. Trimming took off 6 bases at V and 4 bases at J, with 17 bases between the two ends. The CDR3 loop reads CASIARGWSYNEQFF. The CDR3 DNA reads TGTGCCAGCATCGCCCGAGGATGGTCTTACAATGAGCAGTTCTTC.

A single count supports this clone. The chain carries TRBV28 and TRBJ1-4; D gene unclear. The CDR3 is 14 residues long. The germline V and J ends were trimmed by 1 base and 8 bases, with 11 bases remaining between them. Germline V CDR1 and CDR2: MDHEN, SYDVKM. The CDR3 here is CASSLLGNGEKLFF. The CDR3 nucleotides read TGTGCCAGCAGTTTATTAGGGAACGGGGAAAAACTGTTTTTT.

This clone appeared a single time. The gene calls are TRBV9 and TRBJ2-3; D remains unclear. The CDR3 contains 14 residues. Germline V gene data show CDR1 as SGDLS and CDR2 as YYNGEE. V shed 4 bases and J shed 0 bases, with 9 bases lying between them. CDR3 DNA sequence: TGTGCCAGCAGCCCCCCCCCTAGCACAGATACGCAGTATTTT. Translated: CASSPPPSTDTQYF.